A selection of T cell receptor beta chains follows, all from one sample in a study of T-cell memory formation after mild COVID-19. TCRdb passed the 5' RACE reads through MiXCR, listing each CDR3 protein once. The table includes 270,000 or so distinct CDR3 sequences, 15% to 20% detected once. The sample consisted of PBMCs or a T cell subset sorted from them (not recorded which). These receptors were taken from a man between 18 and 35 years old who had mild COVID-19 (a few samples of this study predate the infection). Cell type and time point are not known. CDR3s include the opening cysteine and the closing phenylalanine or tryptophan.

V gene,CDR3 protein
TRBV20-1,CSAHQSDTQYF
TRBV5-8,CASSFRDFKSPLHF
TRBV24-1,CATSERDGTEAFF
TRBV7-2,CASSSRRAATETQYF
TRBV4-1,CASSQRDYRLAKNIQYF
TRBV11-3,CASSLDGPNTDTQYF
TRBV7-3,CASSTGTHHTDTQYF
TRBV12-3/TRBV12-4,CASSFVAPAAGELFF
TRBV20-1,CSARAPAGLEAFF
TRBV7-9,CASSLAWTRDTEAFF
TRBV7-6,CASSGGRGDTQYF
TRBV12-5,CASGLEGGSQAFF
TRBV12-3/TRBV12-4,CASRQTGKAFF
TRBV2,CASSAIQDGNYEQYF
TRBV14,CASGREVEQFF
TRBV6-5,CASSPGQGLAKNIQYF
TRBV9,CASSARGSEGQGAGTGELFF
TRBV24-1,CATSDSGGVEDEQFF
TRBV20-1,CSVGLFDRGMFGYTF
TRBV12-3/TRBV12-4,CASSLAGQGSVYNSPLHF
TRBV9,CASSAPGRTGEKLFF
TRBV5-3,CARSRNEGKGSQPQHF
TRBV10-3,CAIRGQGAEPGYTF
TRBV6-5,CASRPGVRNIQYF
TRBV20-1,CSAARVSGNTIYF
TRBV6-5,CASSRGQGSSGANVLTF
TRBV11-2,CASSFYFSGGTDTQYF
TRBV9,CASSVWDTGELFF
TRBV5-1,CASSLGQTDGYTF
TRBV9,CASSHPRGSYNEQFF
TRBV5-1,CASSGGTGGGHTEAFF
TRBV12-3/TRBV12-4,CASRKQGASQPQHF
TRBV7-9,CASKGGTGNTIYF
TRBV6-5,CASTRQGLHTQYF
TRBV6-6,CASSARLSSYEQYF
TRBV9,CASSVAGWARETQYF
TRBV24-1,CATSDGPRGRGISGANVLTF
TRBV3-1,CASSRGTDTQYF
TRBV5-1,CASSTTSWETQYF
TRBV20-1,CSARVGNYGYTF
TRBV6-1,CASSGGFSNQPQHF
TRBV9,CASSVSGSNEQFF
TRBV20-1,CSARDQRRATDTQYF
TRBV4-1,CASSQDGGPQPQHF
TRBV5-1,CLQPGGFLETQYF
TRBV20-1,CSATPPTQGPDEQFF
TRBV24-1,CATSDFPVTVQFF
TRBV2,CASSPLSGTGAGYTF
TRBV6-6,CASSYTSGGTTDTQYF
TRBV5-1,CASNEVEDTQYF
TRBV7-6,CASSPQGYAEAFF
TRBV10-3,CAISDAGGGEQFF
TRBV6-5,CASSYSQASRGGYTF
TRBV7-6,CASSLLGGDTSTDTQYF